A selection of T cell receptor beta chains follows, all from one sample in a study of blood T cell repertoires in COVID-19. Here immunoSEQ multiplex PCR was the method, and the copy in TCRdb shows in-frame clones only, minus some. This table holds approximately 150,000 clones, 84% found once. Sequencing used PBMCs or T cells enriched from blood (not recorded which). The receptors shown here come from a man aged 50 to 59 in a cohort exposed to, infected with or recovered from COVID-19 (not recorded which). CDR3s include the opening cysteine and the closing phenylalanine or tryptophan.

len: 12
v_gene: TRBV5-4
CDR3aa: CASSPSYNEQFF

len: 13
v_gene: TRBV9
CDR3aa: CASSPFLNTEAFF

len: 15
v_gene: TRBV5-1
CDR3aa: CASSLAGGRADTQYF

len: 15
v_gene: TRBV4-3
CDR3aa: CASSQTTSGVYEQYF

len: 18
v_gene: TRBV9
CDR3aa: CASSPTSGGASGANVLTF

len: 13
v_gene: TRBV6-1
CDR3aa: CASSEYTIYGYTF

len: 15
v_gene: TRBV10-2
CDR3aa: CASSPSGGSYNEQFF

len: 15
v_gene: TRBV6-5
CDR3aa: CASSYAGGPGETQYF

len: 14
v_gene: TRBV2
CDR3aa: CASSPSGGLDTQYF

len: 15
v_gene: TRBV5-1
CDR3aa: CASSFSGIKADTQYF

len: 14
v_gene: TRBV9
CDR3aa: CASSAGTATYEQYF

len: 14
v_gene: TRBV2
CDR3aa: CASRTPGGHNEQFF

len: 11
v_gene: TRBV20-1
CDR3aa: CSAKTVSEAFF

len: 18
v_gene: TRBV6-6
CDR3aa: CASSPRRTGSSYNSPLHF

len: 15
v_gene: TRBV30
CDR3aa: CAWSVQGAGGYEQYF

len: 16
v_gene: TRBV30
CDR3aa: CAWSVSGTGGTYEQYF

len: 18
v_gene: TRBV7-9
CDR3aa: CASSLAAGTSGYYNEQFF

len: 14
v_gene: TRBV27
CDR3aa: CATREGARNTEAFF

len: 11
v_gene: TRBV10-3
CDR3aa: CAVQYDYGYTF

len: 16
v_gene: TRBV7-2
CDR3aa: CASSLDAGGPNNEQFF

len: 14
v_gene: TRBV6-5
CDR3aa: CASSYGIGGTEAFF

len: 13
v_gene: TRBV29-1
CDR3aa: CSVEQGPNTEAFF

len: 13
v_gene: TRBV7-9
CDR3aa: CASSPGYNQPQHF

len: 17
v_gene: TRBV6-2/TRBV6-3
CDR3aa: CASSSALTSGLYNEQFF

len: 16
v_gene: TRBV7-9
CDR3aa: CASSLTQGNSNQPQHF

len: 16
v_gene: TRBV5-1
CDR3aa: CASSGTGTKNTGELFF

len: 14
v_gene: TRBV19
CDR3aa: CASSTTGVNTEAFF

len: 15
v_gene: TRBV9
CDR3aa: CASSLDRGRRDTQYF

len: 17
v_gene: TRBV11-3
CDR3aa: CASSARPRGGASPEQYF

len: 16
v_gene: TRBV2
CDR3aa: CASRASGGAFYNEQFF

len: 16
v_gene: TRBV7-6
CDR3aa: CASSSKDRGSTGELFF

len: 13
v_gene: TRBV6-5
CDR3aa: CASGETDNYGYTF

len: 13
v_gene: TRBV30
CDR3aa: CAWSVGGNTEAFF

len: 14
v_gene: TRBV28
CDR3aa: CASIPGGSYNEQFF

len: 14
v_gene: TRBV6-5
CDR3aa: CASSSGQGSYEQYF

len: 14
v_gene: TRBV7-9
CDR3aa: CASSLGQANTEAFF

len: 13
v_gene: TRBV7-2
CDR3aa: CASRTQGNQPQHF

len: 14
v_gene: TRBV6-4
CDR3aa: CASSDRRDTGELFF

len: 16
v_gene: TRBV4-3
CDR3aa: CASSQDRTGWAYEQYF

len: 12
v_gene: TRBV7-9
CDR3aa: CASSFIPTEAFF

len: 15
v_gene: TRBV6-6
CDR3aa: CASRLTSGDAYEQYF

len: 16
v_gene: TRBV4-1
CDR3aa: CASSPNRDAGNQPQHF

len: 15
v_gene: TRBV7-9
CDR3aa: CASSSTGTGRDIQYF

len: 13
v_gene: TRBV6-5
CDR3aa: CASTPGHNTEAFF

len: 14
v_gene: TRBV28
CDR3aa: CASSFNQGASEQYF

len: 13
v_gene: TRBV10-2
CDR3aa: CASSSSSYNEQFF

len: 15
v_gene: TRBV19
CDR3aa: CASSMVRGENEKLFF

len: 16
v_gene: TRBV27
CDR3aa: CASSLAGTRVYNEQFF